This TCR beta chain was recorded in a study of cytomegalovirus exposure and HLA in healthy donors. Findings and caveats of the study: The listing of 150 or so TCR beta chains classed them as cytomegalovirus-associated.

Here immunoSEQ multiplex PCR was the method, and the copy in TCRdb shows in-frame clones only, minus some. The table has over 150,000 clones, roughly 85% seen once. As regards this clone: Its antigen is not known.

Germline V gene sequence: CDR1 SGHRS, CDR2 YFSETQ. With V trimmed by 5 bases and J by 2 bases, 11 bases remained unmatched. This CDR3 is 17 amino acids long. Sequencing was carried out using PBMCs. The rearrangement joins TRBV5-1 to TRBJ1-3; TRBD1 agrees at 9 bases. This sequence originates from a young man in good health and CMV-seropositive. The CDR3 region has the DNA TGCGCCAGCAGGCCCCGGGACAGGGACCCGCCTGGAAACACCATATATTTT. Translating gives CASRPRDRDPPGNTIYF.